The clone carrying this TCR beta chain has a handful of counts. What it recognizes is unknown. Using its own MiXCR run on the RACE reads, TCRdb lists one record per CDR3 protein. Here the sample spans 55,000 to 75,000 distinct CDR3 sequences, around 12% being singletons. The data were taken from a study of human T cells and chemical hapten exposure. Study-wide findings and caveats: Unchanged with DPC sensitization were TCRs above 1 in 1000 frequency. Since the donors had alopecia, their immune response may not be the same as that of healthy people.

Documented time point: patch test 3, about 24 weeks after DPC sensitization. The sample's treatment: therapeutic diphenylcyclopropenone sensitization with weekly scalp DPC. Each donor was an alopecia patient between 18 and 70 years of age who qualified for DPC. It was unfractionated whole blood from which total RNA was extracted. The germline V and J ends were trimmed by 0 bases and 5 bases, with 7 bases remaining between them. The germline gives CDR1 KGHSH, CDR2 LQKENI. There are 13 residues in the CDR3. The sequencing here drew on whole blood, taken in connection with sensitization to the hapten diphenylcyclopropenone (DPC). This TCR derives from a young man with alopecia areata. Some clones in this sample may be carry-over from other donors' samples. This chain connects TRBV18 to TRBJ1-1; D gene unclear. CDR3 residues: CASSPPTGTEAFF. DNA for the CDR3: TGTGCCAGCTCACCACCGACCGGAACTGAAGCTTTCTTT.